Listed here are 13 T cell receptor beta chains from one sample, sequenced in a study of beta chain features in type 1 diabetes (dated by TCRdb to about 2018). Receptor libraries were prepared by the immunoSEQ multiplex PCR assay. The High Capacity cDNA Reverse Transcription Kit was used to reverse transcribe all of the isolated RNA, meaning that expressed TCRB transcripts were what got sequenced. What TCRdb holds here is the immuneACCESS table cut down to in-frame rearrangements. Part of the clones is not present; checked against another copy, under half of the missing clones reflect an unresolved V gene, and the others are unexplained. The sample includes 300,000 to 350,000 clones, with less than 10% observed a single time. The biggest ten clones account for less than 0.45% of the sample. Sequencing was performed on central memory CD4+ T cells from blood. The receptors originated from a woman between 18 and 30 years old in good health.

A few counts support this clone. This chain joins TRBV7-8 and TRBJ1-1; 9 positions agree with TRBD1. V was pared by 3 bases and J by 5 bases, with 1 base of the junction left unmatched. The CDR3 has 13 residues. Germline V gene sequence: CDR1 SGHVS, CDR2 FQNEAQ. The CDR3 loop is CASSLTGGTEAFF. CDR3 coding DNA: TGTGCCAGCAGCTTGACAGGGGGTACTGAAGCTTTCTTT.

CDR3 residues: CASSVGAGGPSVIGEQFF. The DNA of the CDR3 is TGTGCCAGCAGCGTAGGAGCGGGAGGGCCGTCGGTGATTGGTGAGCAGTTCTTC. The chain joins TRBV9 to TRBJ2-1; TRBD2 agrees at 10 bases. Germline loops: CDR1 SGDLS, CDR2 YYNGEE. Trimming removed 0 bases from V and 9 bases from J; junction bases left unmatched: 15. The CDR3 is 18 amino acids. The full variable domain, in which reference TRBV9 and TRBJ2-1 provide the parts outside the CDR3, is DSGVTQTPKHLITATGQRVTLRCSPRSGDLSVYWYQQSLDQGLQFLIQYYNGEERAKGNILERFSAQQFPDLHSELNLSSLELGDSALYFCASSVGAGGPSVIGEQFFGPGTRLTVL.

The chain uses TRBV7-8 and TRBJ1-1; D remains ambiguous. Germline V lookup: CDR1 SGHVS, CDR2 FQNEAQ. The CDR3 runs 15 residues. The germline V and J ends were trimmed by 1 base and 2 bases, with 11 bases remaining between them. The CDR3: CASSLVPQVNTEAFF. In nucleotides, the CDR3 is TGTGCCAGCAGCTTAGTCCCCCAGGTTAACACTGAAGCTTTCTTT.

This clone was counted only a few times. J is TRBJ2-1 and V is TRBV21-1. TRBV21-1 is designated a pseudogene. CDR3 length: 15 amino acids. The DNA of the CDR3 is TGTGCCAGCAGCAGTTTAGGGGCAGGGAGCAATGAGCAGTTCTTC. It yields the protein CASSSLGAGSNEQFF.

The chain recombines TRBV7-9 with TRBJ2-4, with 8 bases matching TRBD1. J was trimmed by 2 bases and V by 3 bases; bases with no gene match: 3. Looked up from germline, CDR1 is SEHNR and CDR2 is FQNEAQ (reference sequence). There are 15 residues in the CDR3. CDR3 coding DNA: TGTGCCAGCAGCTTCACAGGGGGAACCAAAAACATTCAGTACTTC. This translates into CASSFTGGTKNIQYF.

This clone was seen a handful of times. V usage is TRBV28 and J usage is TRBJ2-4; D may correspond to TRBD1 or TRBD2 (6 bases each). Deletions cut 3 bases from V and 1 base from J, with 16 bases between. Germline V gene lookup returns CDR1 MDHEN and CDR2 SYDVKM. The CDR3 contains 17 residues. The CDR3, as DNA: TGTGCCAGCAGTTTGAGCTACGGGGGCTTGGCCAAAAACATTCAGTACTTC. This codes for CASSLSYGGLAKNIQYF.

A remark on this clone: Other DNA sequences in this specimen translate into the identical CDR3. The chain recombines TRBV4-3 with TRBJ2-3, with 8 bases fitting TRBD2. Germline lookup yields CDR1 LGHNA and CDR2 YSLEER. Losses at the gene ends were 4 bases for V and 0 bases for J; bases not matched to a gene: 6. CDR3 length: 16 amino acids. The CDR3 is CASSPLGGRSTDTQYF. CDR3 DNA sequence: TGCGCCAGCAGCCCCCTCGGCGGGAGGAGCACAGATACGCAGTATTTT.

This clone has a count of ten or more. The sample contains more than one DNA sequence encoding this CDR3. The J gene is TRBJ2-5, the V gene TRBV6-1; 12 bases map to TRBD2. V lost 2 bases, J lost 2 bases, and 0 bases stayed unmatched. The CDR3 contains 15 residues. Germline V gene sequence: CDR1 MNHNS, CDR2 SASEGT. For the CDR3, the DNA is TGTGCCAGCAGTGAACTAGCGGGAGGGCAAGAGACCCAGTACTTC. Translation: CASSELAGGQETQYF.

This clone was detected ten times or more. CDR3 bases: TGTGCCAGCAGCTTTAGCGGGACAGAGACCCAGTACTTC. This gives the protein CASSFSGTETQYF. The rearrangement uses TRBV7-2 and TRBJ2-5; 8 positions match TRBD2. V lost 3 bases and J lost 4; bases outside the gene matches: 1. The CDR3 runs 13 residues. CDR1 is SGHTA, CDR2 FQGNSA, per germline.

The J gene is TRBJ2-2, the V gene TRBV15, with TRBD2 matching 7 bases. This CDR3 has 18 amino acids. Germline loops: CDR1 LNHNV, CDR2 YYDKDF (reference sequence). The V segment lost 5 bases and the J segment 2 bases; nucleotides outside the gene matches: 14. The DNA of the CDR3 is TGTGCCACCAGCGCCCGGTCTCCGGGACTATACAACACCGGGGAGCTGTTTTTT. Translation: CATSARSPGLYNTGELFF.

This chain connects TRBV2 to TRBJ2-7, with 9 bases that match TRBD1. V shed 7 bases and J 7 bases; nucleotides not matched to a gene: 8. The CDR3 length is 13 residues. Germline V gives CDR1 SNHLY, CDR2 FYNNEI. The CDR3 protein is CASTGDRVLEQYF. The CDR3, as DNA: TGTGCCAGCACCGGGGACAGGGTGTTGGAGCAGTACTTC.

Only a few counts were recorded for this clone. J is TRBJ2-7 and V is TRBV28; 11 bases are a match to TRBD1. Germline loops: CDR1 MDHEN, CDR2 SYDVKM. With V trimmed by 7 bases and J by 3 bases, 5 bases remained unmatched. The CDR3 is 14 residues long. CDR3 nucleotides: TGTGCCAGCATTTCGGGACAGGGGGACTACGAGCAGTACTTC. As protein: CASISGQGDYEQYF.

The chain recombines TRBV5-4 with TRBJ2-3; no clear D gene. This CDR3 is built from 15 residues. The germline CDR1 and CDR2 sequences are SGHNT and YYREEE (reference sequence). With 2 bases removed from V and 0 bases from J, the gap between germline ends came to 10 bases. The CDR3 reads CASSFQISSTDTQYF. CDR3 DNA sequence: TGTGCCAGCAGCTTTCAGATATCTAGCACAGATACGCAGTATTTT.